Below are 32 T cell receptor beta chains sequenced from a single sample in a study of T cell clusters in autoimmune cytopenias. Multiplex touch-down PCR amplified TRB using TRB-A and TRB-B pools in one tube. TCRdb re-called the multiplex PCR reads and gives one entry per CDR3 protein, without DNA. The sample includes several thousand distinct CDR3 sequences. Each sample's input was around 250 ng genomic DNA, about 38,000 genome equivalents. This same sample was also taken into another study, of T cell repertoires in aging, cancer and after chemotherapy.

The sample taken for sequencing was peripheral blood. These receptors originate from a human donor in good health.

Frequency places this clonotype as medium-sized. The genes are TRBV13 and TRBJ2-6; with no DNA, the TCRdb D assignment of TRBD1 cannot be verified. Germline V gene data show CDR1 as PRHDT and CDR2 as FYEKMQ (reference sequence). This CDR3 spans 19 amino acids. CDR3 in amino acids: CASSLKGGTLPSGANVLTF.

This clonotype is labeled medium-sized based on frequency. The chain joins TRBV19 to TRBJ1-5; there is no DNA to check the TCRdb D call of TRBD1. The germline CDR1 and CDR2 sequences are LNHDA and SQIVND (reference sequence). The CDR3 has 15 amino acids. The CDR3 loop reads CASSIGEGAHQPQHF.

This clonotype is medium-sized by frequency. The chain links TRBV6-2 or TRBV6-3 to TRBJ1-4. Germline V gene data show CDR1 as MNHEY and CDR2 as SVGEGT. CDR3 length: 15 amino acids. CDR3 residues: CASRDRGGRNEKLFF.

The genes are TRBV5-1 and TRBJ1-4; the TRBD1 assignment by TCRdb is unverifiable without DNA. Looked up from germline, CDR1 is SGHRS and CDR2 is YFSETQ. The CDR3 length is 15 residues. CDR3 loop: CASSSGQVVNEKLFF.

The CDR3 is CASSLPNTEAFF. J is TRBJ1-1 and V is TRBV5-1. This CDR3 has 12 amino acids. Germline lookup yields CDR1 SGHRS and CDR2 YFSETQ.

By frequency, this clonotype registers medium-sized. The genes are TRBV29-1 and TRBJ2-5. The germline V gene encodes CDR1 SQVTM and CDR2 ANQGSEA. CDR3 size: 14 residues. CDR3 amino acids: CSVDLGSIQETQYF.

This chain uses TRBV6-5 with TRBJ2-3; lacking DNA, the TRBD2 call made by TCRdb goes unchecked. CDR3 size: 15 residues. Germline lookup yields CDR1 MNHEY and CDR2 SVGAGI. The chain's CDR3 is CASSRTSGSTDTQYF.

The chain has TRBV4-3 and TRBJ2-5; lacking DNA, the TRBD1 call made by TCRdb goes unchecked. This CDR3 is 15 amino acids long. Per germline, CDR1 LGHNA and CDR2 YSLEER. CDR3 protein: CASSQDTGGRETQYF.

This chain links TRBV10-3 with TRBJ2-7; TCRdb reports TRBD1, a call that lacks DNA to check it against. This CDR3 spans 15 amino acids. Germline V CDR1 and CDR2: ENHRY, SYGVKD. The CDR3 protein is CAISDNRGGPHEQYF.

The chain is built from TRBV6-5 and TRBJ1-2; TCRdb lists TRBD1, though no DNA is available to test this call. Germline CDR1 is MNHEY and CDR2 is SVGAGI. The CDR3 spans 14 residues. CDR3 amino acids: CASSYSSRGDGYTF.

J is TRBJ1-1 and V is TRBV30; absent DNA, TCRdb's TRBD1 call cannot be checked. CDR1 is GTSNPN, CDR2 SVGIG, per germline (reference sequence). CDR3 length: 15 residues. The chain's CDR3 is CAWSGAYGTRSEAFF.

This clonotype is called medium-sized based on its frequency. The rearrangement uses TRBV5-5 and TRBJ2-3; with no DNA, the TCRdb D assignment of TRBD1 cannot be verified. There are 15 residues in the CDR3. From germline, CDR1 is SGHKS and CDR2 YYEKEE (reference sequence). The CDR3 loop is CASSLGGETTDTQYF.

In terms of frequency, this clonotype is medium-sized. This sequence joins TRBV12-3 or TRBV12-4 and TRBJ2-1. CDR3 length: 12 residues. CDR3 protein: CASSRYHDEQFF.

The chain has TRBV12-3 or TRBV12-4 and TRBJ2-3; TCRdb's D gene call, TRBD1, goes unchecked for lack of DNA. This CDR3 has 14 residues. CDR3 protein: CASTSGDAVNTQYF.

The chain employs TRBV27 and TRBJ1-2. This CDR3 region has 13 residues. Germline V gene data show CDR1 as MNHEY and CDR2 as SMNVEV (reference sequence). The CDR3 protein is CASSFGSHYGYTF.

Frequency places this clonotype as medium-sized (0.01 to 0.1%). The chain carries TRBV7-9 and TRBJ2-2; TCRdb outputs TRBD2, but without DNA this stays unchecked. The CDR3 consists of 14 residues. From germline, CDR1 is SEHNR and CDR2 FQNEAQ (reference sequence). CDR3: CASSLGGQTGELFF.

This sequence joins TRBV11-2 and TRBJ2-7; TCRdb's D gene call, TRBD1, goes unchecked for lack of DNA. Looked up from germline, CDR1 is SGHAT and CDR2 is FQNNGV. The CDR3 is 14 amino acids. CDR3 protein: CASSLDRVGYEQYF.

The chain employs TRBV15 and TRBJ1-5. CDR1 is LNHNV, CDR2 YYDKDF, per germline (reference sequence). This CDR3 comprises 15 residues. CDR3: CATSRMGSGDQPQHF.

The J gene is TRBJ1-1, the V gene TRBV10-3; TCRdb selects TRBD1, and the lack of DNA leaves this call unchecked. The CDR3 runs to 13 residues. CDR1 and CDR2 from the germline V gene are ENHRY and SYGVKD. The CDR3 spells CAIRQGDGTEAFF.

The chain employs TRBV6-5 and TRBJ1-1. This CDR3 has 16 residues. The germline gives CDR1 MNHEY, CDR2 SVGAGI. CDR3 in amino acids: CASSRGTLAGDTEAFF.

The rearrangement uses TRBV30 and TRBJ2-3; TCRdb's D call of TRBD1 is untestable without DNA. The germline gives CDR1 GTSNPN, CDR2 SVGIG (reference sequence). This CDR3 contains 14 residues. The CDR3 sequence is CAWSPGRSTDTQYF.

This chain connects TRBV7-9 to TRBJ1-2; the D gene TCRdb calls, TRBD1, cannot be checked with no DNA. The CDR3 runs 15 residues. Germline CDR1 and CDR2: SEHNR and FQNEAQ (reference sequence). The CDR3 sequence is CASSLDRTGGTGYTF.

This clonotype is medium-sized by frequency. The rearrangement uses TRBV12-3 or TRBV12-4 and TRBJ1-5; TCRdb picks TRBD1, but there is no DNA to check that call. The CDR3 consists of 16 residues. CDR3 sequence: CASSLVAGASDQPQHF.

The V gene is TRBV4-3, the J gene TRBJ2-3; the D gene TCRdb calls, TRBD1, cannot be checked with no DNA. Germline CDR1 is LGHNA and CDR2 is YSLEER. The CDR3 consists of 18 residues. This CDR3 is CASSQGSLWQGALDTQYF.

The V and J genes are TRBV11-2 and TRBJ2-1; the D call of TRBD2 rests on TCRdb alone, since no DNA is present to check it. The germline V gene encodes CDR1 SGHAT and CDR2 FQNNGV. The CDR3 extends over 16 amino acids. CDR3 sequence: CASSTRTSGIYNEQFF.

J is TRBJ1-1 and V is TRBV5-5; checking the TCRdb D call of TRBD1 is not possible without DNA. Per the germline V gene, CDR1 is SGHKS and CDR2 is YYEKEE (reference sequence). The CDR3 is 16 amino acids. The CDR3 sequence is CASSLGAVHLNTEAFF.

V and J are TRBV6-6 and TRBJ2-5; TCRdb picks TRBD1, but there is no DNA to check that call. This CDR3 is 16 amino acids long. CDR1 and CDR2 from the germline V gene are MNHNY and SVGAGI (reference sequence). This CDR3 reads CASSYSRFRGQETQYF.

This chain uses TRBV20-1 with TRBJ1-1; TCRdb calls TRBD1, which cannot be checked without DNA. The CDR3 has 14 residues. CDR1 and CDR2 from the germline V gene are DFQATT and SNEGSKA (reference sequence). CDR3 sequence reads: CSARAEVGGTEAFF.

The V and J genes are TRBV5-6 and TRBJ1-5; TCRdb's D call of TRBD1 is untestable without DNA. This CDR3 has 15 amino acids. Germline V lookup: CDR1 SGHDT, CDR2 YYEEEE. CDR3 loop: CASSLRYRGNQTQHF.

This chain links TRBV11-2 with TRBJ2-3; TCRdb outputs TRBD1, but without DNA this stays unchecked. Germline lookup yields CDR1 SGHAT and CDR2 FQNNGV. The CDR3 runs to 15 residues. CDR3 region: CASRTGPLRADTQYF.

The CDR3 sequence is CASSPGWDGETQYF. The gene calls are TRBV18 and TRBJ2-5. Germline V gene sequence: CDR1 KGHSH, CDR2 LQKENI. The CDR3 runs to 14 residues.

This clonotype counts as medium-sized (0.01 to 0.1%) by frequency. The genes are TRBV27 and TRBJ1-6; TCRdb gives TRBD1 as the D gene, but with no DNA this cannot be confirmed. Germline V gene sequence: CDR1 MNHEY, CDR2 SMNVEV (reference sequence). The CDR3 loop spans 15 amino acids. The CDR3: CASSLIQGTNSPLHF.